This T cell receptor beta chain emerged from a study of shared clonotypes between healthy human individuals. Across the whole study: Serving as donors were a couple of women and a few men, whose ages spanned 18 to 49.

In the authors' workflow: Owing to the provision of junction-only sequences devoid of quality scores by immunoSEQ, filtering differed. TCRdb keeps only in-frame clones here, not all; method: immunoSEQ multiplex PCR. That table supplies the V and J calls and clone size; D and trimming were determined from the DNA. The data hold fewer than 400,000 clones, with around 67% observed a single time. This clone turned up a few times. The healthy adult donors were HIV-negative and reported no recent acute infections or vaccinations. The study separated CD4+ cells into CD45RA+ naive and CD45RA-negative memory subsets. The source is a man aged 25-45 years in good health. What was sequenced was memory CD4+ T cells sorted from blood. Indicated subset: CD45RA-negative fraction.

CDR3 in amino acids: CASSLSGQGTEAFF. The CDR3 coding sequence is TGCGCCAGCAGCTTGTCGGGACAGGGGACTGAAGCTTTCTTT. This rearrangement joins TRBV5-1 to TRBJ1-1; 10 bases align to TRBD1. The CDR3 contains 14 residues. Trimming at V came to 1 base and at J to 5 bases, leaving 2 bases not matched to a gene. Per the germline V gene, CDR1 is SGHRS and CDR2 is YFSETQ.